These 12 T cell receptor beta chains were all obtained from the same sample, sequenced in a study of low-dose radiotherapy and immunotherapy resistance in tumors. Time point here: after trial treatment. The treatment: LDRT plus nivolumab, ipilimumab, low-dose cyclophosphamide and aspirin (RACIN trial). First-strand cDNA used TRAV- and TRBV-specific primers, covering alpha and beta chains. An approximately 19-cycle PCR with a constant-region primer and V-primer adapter amplified TCRs. From the reads, TCRdb called clonotypes with MiXCR, one entry per CDR3 protein. The table records more than 50,000 distinct CDR3 sequences, 23% of them present only once. The sample here was PBMCs, taken after low-dose radiotherapy plus immunotherapy. These TCRs come from a male donor with prostate cancer.

The J gene is TRBJ2-3, the V gene TRBV4-1; the match to TRBD2 covers 14 bases. The ends lost 5 bases at V and 4 bases at J; junction bases unmatched: 20. The CDR3 runs 21 residues. Germline-derived CDR1 and CDR2 are MGHRA and YSYEKL. The CDR3 is CASSNPGRGLAGATVSDTQYF. DNA of the CDR3: TGCGCCAGCAGCAACCCAGGGCGGGGACTAGCGGGAGCTACAGTCTCAGATACGCAGTATTTT.

This chain links TRBV10-3 with TRBJ1-5; TRBD1 might be the D (5 bases). The CDR3 loop spans 16 amino acids. Germline values: CDR1 ENHRY, CDR2 SYGVKD. Trimming removed 3 bases from V and 0 bases from J, with 12 bases in between. The CDR3 reads CAISDRRGNSNQPQHF. The CDR3 bases are TGTGCCATCAGTGATCGAAGGGGAAATAGCAATCAGCCCCAGCATTTT.

This clonotype showed up many times. The chain is built from TRBV6-2 or TRBV6-3 and TRBJ2-7; the match to TRBD2 covers 10 bases. Losses at the gene ends were 8 bases for V and 0 bases for J; bases not matched to a gene: 7. There are 15 residues in the CDR3. CDR1 MNHEY and CDR2 SVGEGT come from the germline V gene. CDR3 sequence: CASGSGTSVSYEQYF. Written as DNA, the CDR3 is TGTGCCAGCGGATCCGGGACTAGCGTCTCCTACGAGCAGTACTTC.

This clonotype was seen at least ten times. The chain couples TRBV7-2 to TRBJ1-5; D not certain. Per germline, CDR1 SGHTA and CDR2 FQGNSA. The CDR3 runs to 15 residues. Trimming removed 3 bases from V and 0 bases from J, with 9 bases in between. This CDR3 reads CASSFFGYSNQPQHF. DNA for the CDR3: TGTGCCAGCAGCTTCTTCGGATATAGCAATCAGCCCCAGCATTTT.

At least ten counts were recorded for this clonotype. The chain recombines TRBV20-1 with TRBJ2-3, with TRBD2 matching 8 bases. The CDR3 sequence is 17 residues long. Germline loops: CDR1 DFQATT, CDR2 SNEGSKA (reference sequence). J lost 2 bases, V lost 3 bases, and 13 bases had no gene match. The CDR3 coding sequence is TGCAGTGCTAGTGATTGGAACGAGCGGGGGACCACAGATACGCAGTATTTT. Translated: CSASDWNERGTTDTQYF.

J is TRBJ1-1 and V is TRBV6-1; 10 nucleotides agree with TRBD1. Germline V gene data show CDR1 as MNHNS and CDR2 as SASEGT. The CDR3 covers 17 residues. With 6 bases clipped from V and 3 bases from J, the junction kept 13 bases outside the gene matches. The CDR3 is CASRTLGQGYGDTEAFF. In nucleotides, the CDR3 is TGTGCCAGCAGAACCTTGGGACAGGGGTACGGGGACACTGAAGCTTTCTTT.

This clonotype was seen ten or more times. The CDR3 loop is CASSRWGMDSGNQPQHF. In DNA form, the CDR3 reads TGCGCCAGCAGCCGATGGGGGATGGATAGTGGCAATCAGCCCCAGCATTTT. V and J are TRBV4-1 and TRBJ1-5; weak D call: TRBD1 (5 bases). V was clipped by 4 bases and J by 2 bases, with 18 bases between them. Germline CDR1 and CDR2: MGHRA and YSYEKL. This CDR3 contains 17 residues.

As to this clonotype: This sequence is one base from a far larger clone and is likely a read error. V and J are TRBV7-9 and TRBJ1-1; weak D call: TRBD1 (5 bases). V was cut by 5 bases and J by 3 bases, with 13 bases left in between. The CDR3 covers 14 residues. CDR1 and CDR2 (germline): SEHNR, FQNEAQ (reference sequence). CDR3 in DNA: TGTGCCAGCAGCGAGGGTGGGGGTGACACTGAAGCTTTCTTT. Its translation: CASSEGGGDTEAFF.

This clonotype was counted ten times or more. J is TRBJ2-5 and V is TRBV11-2; D may correspond to TRBD1 or TRBD2 (6 bases each). Germline CDR1 and CDR2: SGHAT and FQNNGV. V was trimmed by 1 base and J by 2 bases, leaving 14 bases between them. The CDR3 extends over 16 amino acids. This CDR3 reads CASSLAPRGLQETQYF. As DNA, the CDR3 is TGTGCCAGCAGCTTAGCTCCCAGGGGACTGCAAGAGACCCAGTACTTC.

About this clonotype itself: A far larger clone is a single base away, which makes a read error likely. The chain joins TRBV12-3 or TRBV12-4 to TRBJ2-1; TRBD1 matches at 8 bases. After removal of 5 bases from V and 13 bases from J, the junction contained 19 bases not matched to a gene. The CDR3 consists of 16 residues. DNA for the CDR3: TGTGCCAGCAGTCCATCCGGGACAGGTGTTAGAAAGACCCAGTTCTTC. Its protein product is CASSPSGTGVRKTQFF.

By proportion, this clonotype is medium-sized. This rearrangement joins TRBV5-5 to TRBJ2-3; no clear D. CDR3 size: 13 residues. Germline V gene lookup returns CDR1 SGHKS and CDR2 YYEKEE (reference sequence). Trimming took 5 bases from V and 2 from J, leaving 9 bases between them. The CDR3 DNA is TGTGCCAGCAGTCTTACCCCCACAGATACGCAGTATTTT. Translation: CASSLTPTDTQYF.

As concerns this clonotype: A far larger clone is one nucleotide away, so this likely arose from a read error. The chain links TRBV13 to TRBJ2-5; 9 bases agree with TRBD1. The germline V gene has CDR1 PRHDT and CDR2 FYEKMQ (reference sequence). The CDR3 covers 12 residues. CDR3 sequence (DNA): TGTGCCAGCAGCGCGTCGACAACAGGGGGCCTCTTC. It yields the protein CASSASTTGGLF.